One and the same sample provided the 21 T cell receptor beta chains below, sequenced in a study of blood T cell repertoires in COVID-19. Sequenced by immunoSEQ multiplex PCR; TCRdb stores in-frame clones only, minus some. The sample records approximately 260,000 clones, about 80% being singletons. The sequencing sample was made of peripheral blood. The receptors were sampled from a woman of 80 years or more with acute or convalescent COVID-19.

At least ten counts were recorded for this clone. The rearrangement uses TRBV7-9 and TRBJ1-5; D call uncertain. The CDR3 is 12 amino acids. V lost 5 bases and J 6 bases, leaving 8 bases between the germline ends. Looked up from germline, CDR1 is SEHNR and CDR2 is FQNEAQ (reference sequence). CDR3 loop: CASSQTSQPQHF. The CDR3, as DNA: TGTGCCAGCAGCCAAACGAGTCAGCCCCAGCATTTT.

The chain is built from TRBV7-2 and TRBJ1-1; TRBD1 matches 7 bases. The germline V gene has CDR1 SGHTA and CDR2 FQGNSA. The V and J ends lost 3 bases and 1 base, in that order; junction bases with no gene match: 2. The CDR3 length is 14 residues. The CDR3 coding sequence is TGTGCCAGCAGCTTCAACAGGGGGAACACTGAAGCTTTCTTT. It codes for CASSFNRGNTEAFF.

The chain carries TRBV30 and TRBJ1-5, with TRBD1 matching 10 bases. With V trimmed by 0 bases and J by 2 bases, 10 bases remained unmatched. This CDR3 is 18 amino acids long. Germline-derived CDR1 and CDR2 are GTSNPN and SVGIG (reference sequence). The CDR3 DNA is TGTGCCTGGAGTGTACGGGTCGGGACAGGGGCAGGCAATCAGCCCCAGCATTTT. It is translated as CAWSVRVGTGAGNQPQHF.

The rearrangement uses TRBV9 and TRBJ2-2; D is possibly TRBD1 (6 bases). Germline V lookup: CDR1 SGDLS, CDR2 YYNGEE. The CDR3 contains 15 residues. Trimming cost V 2 bases and J 2 bases, with 10 bases left between them. The CDR3 spells CASSVRTANTGELFF. The CDR3 bases are TGTGCCAGCAGCGTTCGGACAGCCAACACCGGGGAGCTGTTTTTT.

This chain connects TRBV3-1 (or the pseudogene TRBV3-2) to TRBJ1-1, with TRBD1 identical over 7 bases. Losses at the gene ends were 3 bases for V and 4 bases for J; bases not matched to a gene: 2. The V gene's germline CDR1 is LGHDT and CDR2 YNNKEL (reference sequence). The CDR3 totals 13 residues. The DNA for the CDR3 is TGTGCCAGCAGCCAGTCAGGGGGCACTGAAGCTTTCTTT. Encoded protein: CASSQSGGTEAFF.

This chain uses TRBV5-1 with TRBJ1-3; no reliable D call. V lost 0 bases, J lost 1 base, and 5 bases lay in between. The CDR3 is made up of 14 amino acids. From germline, CDR1 is SGHRS and CDR2 YFSETQ. The CDR3 sequence is CASSLGASGNTIYF. The CDR3 DNA reads as TGCGCCAGCAGCTTGGGGGCGTCTGGAAACACCATATATTTT.

V usage is TRBV11-2 and J usage is TRBJ2-6; 8 positions match TRBD2. Germline-derived CDR1 and CDR2 are SGHAT and FQNNGV. J gave up 0 bases and V 0 bases, and 7 bases lay outside the gene matches. The CDR3 totals 19 residues. The CDR3 coding sequence is TGTGCCAGCAGCTTAGATCACCGGGCGGGAGGCTCTGGGGCCAACGTCCTGACTTTC. As protein: CASSLDHRAGGSGANVLTF.

V gene TRBV25-1 combines with J gene TRBJ1-2; 10 bases are a match to TRBD1. Germline values: CDR1 MGHDK, CDR2 SYGVNS. The CDR3 sequence is 16 residues long. Unmatched junction bases numbered 9, after V lost 4 bases and J lost 4 bases. The CDR3 here is CASSGPGQGLVYGYTF. CDR3 nucleotides: TGTGCCAGCAGTGGTCCGGGACAGGGGTTGGTCTATGGCTACACCTTC.

The V gene is TRBV2, the J gene TRBJ1-2; D may be TRBD1 (6 bases). Per the germline V gene, CDR1 is SNHLY and CDR2 is FYNNEI. The CDR3 loop spans 15 amino acids. V gave up 2 bases and J gave up 5 bases, with 15 bases separating them. CDR3 bases: TGTGCCAGCAGTGAATCGGGGGGCGCGGAGTATGGCTACACCTTC. Encoded protein: CASSESGGAEYGYTF.

The J gene is TRBJ2-5, the V gene TRBV6-5; 8 positions agree with TRBD1. Germline values: CDR1 MNHEY, CDR2 SVGAGI. V lost 0 bases, J lost 1 base, and 4 bases stayed unmatched. This CDR3 has 16 residues. The CDR3 DNA is TGTGCCAGCAGTTACTCGGCAGGGGGCTTCCAAGAGACCCAGTACTTC. It codes for CASSYSAGGFQETQYF.

This clone appeared once. In DNA form, the CDR3 reads TGCAGCGTTGACAGTACAGATACGCAGTATTTT. It is translated as CSVDSTDTQYF. V gene TRBV29-1 combines with J gene TRBJ2-3; D unclear. Germline CDR1 SQVTM, CDR2 ANQGSEA. Trimming shortened V by 3 bases and J by 3 bases, and 4 bases separated the two germline ends. There are 11 residues in the CDR3.

The chain recombines TRBV6-5 with TRBJ1-1; 10 bases map to TRBD1. J lost 4 bases, V lost 6 bases, and 8 bases had no gene match. CDR1 is MNHEY, CDR2 SVGAGI, per germline. This CDR3 comprises 15 residues. CDR3 protein: CASRRQGARGTEAFF. As DNA, the CDR3 is TGTGCCAGCAGACGACAGGGGGCGAGGGGCACTGAAGCTTTCTTT.

Notes on this clone: Distinct nucleotide sequences in the sample also encode this CDR3. The chain carries TRBV5-1 and TRBJ2-1; tentative D call: TRBD2 (6 bases). Trimming pared 2 bases from V and 1 base from J, leaving 10 bases between. From germline, CDR1 is SGHRS and CDR2 YFSETQ. The CDR3 is made up of 15 amino acids. For the CDR3, the DNA is TGCGCCAGCAGCTTAACCGGGACTTCCTACAATGAGCAGTTCTTC. Protein: CASSLTGTSYNEQFF.

The chain employs TRBV11-2 and TRBJ2-7; 10 bases align to TRBD2. V gave up 3 bases and J gave up 0 bases; unmatched junction bases: 5. The V gene's germline CDR1 is SGHAT and CDR2 FQNNGV. This CDR3 has 16 residues. Written as DNA, the CDR3 is TGTGCCAGCAGCTTCCCCAGCGGGGGGGCCTCCTACGAGCAGTACTTC. This sequence encodes CASSFPSGGASYEQYF.

This clone was detected only once. V and J are TRBV24-1 and TRBJ1-4; a weak D match, TRBD1 (6 bases). Trimming took off 3 bases at V and 3 bases at J, with 13 bases between the two ends. The V gene's germline CDR1 is KGHDR and CDR2 SFDVKD. This CDR3 contains 16 residues. The CDR3 spells CATSDGNRVPNEKLFF. In DNA, the CDR3 is TGTGCCACCAGTGATGGAAACAGGGTTCCTAATGAAAAACTGTTTTTT.

The V call is TRBV21-1, the J call TRBJ1-5; TRBD1 is taken as the D call from the table, unchecked against the DNA. TRBV21-1 corresponds to a pseudogene. The CDR3 extends over 14 amino acids. The CDR3 sequence: CASSTDRGDQPQHF. DNA of the CDR3: TGTGCCAGCAGCACGGACAGGGGGGATCAGCCCCAGCATTTT.

The chain combines TRBV19 with TRBJ1-3, with 7 bases that match TRBD1. The germline CDR1 and CDR2 sequences are LNHDA and SQIVND (reference sequence). The V segment lost 5 bases and the J segment 0 bases; nucleotides outside the gene matches: 13. CDR3 size: 18 residues. The DNA for the CDR3 is TGTGCCAGTAGTGTTGACAGGGCAAACCTTCGCTCTGGAAACACCATATATTTT. Translated, it gives CASSVDRANLRSGNTIYF.

This chain joins TRBV12-3 or TRBV12-4 and TRBJ1-5; 7 bases line up with TRBD1. Unmatched junction bases numbered 4, after V lost 4 bases and J lost 7 bases. The CDR3 spans 13 residues. The CDR3, as DNA: TGTGCCAGCAGTTCGCAGGGGGAACAGCCCCAGCATTTT. It codes for CASSSQGEQPQHF.

The chain uses TRBV6-5 and TRBJ1-5; D call uncertain. Trimming pared 8 bases from V and 0 bases from J, leaving 14 bases between. This CDR3 is 15 amino acids long. Germline-derived CDR1 and CDR2 are MNHEY and SVGAGI. The DNA of the CDR3 is TGTGCCAGCTCCCCTGAGTCATATAGCAATCAGCCCCAGCATTTT. This translates into CASSPESYSNQPQHF.

This chain connects TRBV7-9 to TRBJ2-7; TRBD1 aligns across 8 bases. With V trimmed by 1 base and J by 6 bases, 8 bases remained unmatched. The CDR3 has 15 amino acids. Germline CDR1 SEHNR, CDR2 FQNEAQ (reference sequence). The CDR3 reads CASSLVRTGTFEQYF. The CDR3 DNA is TGTGCCAGCAGCTTAGTTCGGACAGGGACCTTCGAGCAGTACTTC.

The chain couples TRBV3-1 (or the pseudogene TRBV3-2) to TRBJ1-4; D is undetermined. The CDR3 consists of 13 residues. CDR1 is LGHDT, CDR2 YNNKEL, per germline (reference sequence). V was pared by 0 bases and J by 4 bases, with 3 bases between. CDR3 bases: TGTGCCAGCAGCCAAGAATATAATGAAAAACTGTTTTTT. It yields the protein CASSQEYNEKLFF.